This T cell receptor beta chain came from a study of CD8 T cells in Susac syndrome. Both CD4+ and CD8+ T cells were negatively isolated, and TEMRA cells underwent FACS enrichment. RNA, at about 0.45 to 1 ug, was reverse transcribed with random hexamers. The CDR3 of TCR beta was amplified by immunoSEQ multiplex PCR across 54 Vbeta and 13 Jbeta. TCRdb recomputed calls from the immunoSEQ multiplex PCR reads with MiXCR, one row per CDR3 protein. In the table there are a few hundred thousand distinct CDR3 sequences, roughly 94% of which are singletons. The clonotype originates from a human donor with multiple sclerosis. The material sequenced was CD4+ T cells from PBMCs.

The CDR3 is CASSLIPPGARGYTF. CDR3 nucleotides: TGTGCCAGCAGCTTGATACCCCCGGGGGCGCGGGGCTACACCTTC. The chain links TRBV5-4 to TRBJ1-2; D is perhaps TRBD1 (6 bases). The CDR3 loop spans 15 amino acids. The V end was cut by 1 base, the J end by 8 bases, with 18 bases between. From germline, CDR1 is SGHNT and CDR2 YYREEE (reference sequence).